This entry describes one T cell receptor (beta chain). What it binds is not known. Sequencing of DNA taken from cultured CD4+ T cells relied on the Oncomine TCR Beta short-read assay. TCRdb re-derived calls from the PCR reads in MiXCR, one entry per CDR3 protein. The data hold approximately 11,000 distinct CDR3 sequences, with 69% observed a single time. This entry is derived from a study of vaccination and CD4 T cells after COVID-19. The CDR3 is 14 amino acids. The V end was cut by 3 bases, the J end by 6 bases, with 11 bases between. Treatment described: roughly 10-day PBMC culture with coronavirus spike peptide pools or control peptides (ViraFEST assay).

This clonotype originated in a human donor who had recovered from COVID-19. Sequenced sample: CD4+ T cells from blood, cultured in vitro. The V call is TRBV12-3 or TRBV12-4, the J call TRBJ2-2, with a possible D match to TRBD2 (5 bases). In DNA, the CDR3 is TGTGCCAGCAGTTTGGGGAGCCAGGCCGGGGAGCTGTTTTTT. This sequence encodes CASSLGSQAGELFF.